This T cell receptor (beta chain) was captured in a study of cytomegalovirus exposure and HLA in healthy donors (dated by TCRdb to 2017 to 2019). The study in broad terms: According to an earlier analysis of a few hundred of the donors, about 179 million T cells yielded 90 million to 130 million unique TCR beta sequences and 250 to 350 Gb of sequence data. Approximately 330 gigabases of sequencing data and 70 million to 100 million unique TCR sequences made up an early release that covered around 640 HLA-typed donors. Of the 300 to 450 genotyped donors, less than 90% were placed in the genetic ancestry cluster associated with self-reported Caucasian donors. The study was designed to test whether signatures of past pathogen exposure could be identified by cataloging public T cell receptors. Using immunosequencing, the study profiled T cell repertoires from 500 to 800 subjects and related those repertoires to cytomegalovirus serostatus. In addition to the first cohort of 650 to 800 subjects, a separate validation cohort of 130 or so different subjects was used. To predict cytomegalovirus infection status, the study brought together high-throughput TCR immunosequencing, statistical association of individual TCRs with disease status, and machine learning. A later analysis re-examined previously published TCR beta repertoires from about 670 donors and added high-resolution HLA genotyping to investigate patterns of TCR occurrence. Rather than drawing on any new phenotypic data, the later analysis identified candidate immune exposures from TCR beta sequences and the way those sequences occurred across donors. An earlier analysis of around 540 of the donors applied high-throughput TCR beta sequencing to assess whether each TCR beta V gene segment acted as functional or pseudogenic. Donor age, sex, ethnicity and CMV serostatus were compiled together with the repertoire data. In a later genetic analysis, genome-wide SNP genotypes for about 55% of the roughly 700 donors were used, and that subset was treated as a discovery cohort. All discovery cohort repertoires had been generated using a single sequencing platform. HLA typing covered class I and class II loci at four-digit resolution. The number of typed donors differed by locus: about 620-640 for A, B, C, DRB1 and DQB1; roughly 510 for DQA1; 600 to 610 for DPA1; and approximately 450 for DPB1. A handful of DR-DQ haplotypes were handled as single units for association and clustering because linkage in the cohort was strong. Among some 410 genotyped donors of the cohort, an average of about 240,000 unique TCR beta nucleotide sequences were sequenced per donor, roughly a sixth of them non-productive. Paper-wide results and their limitations: A further reported finding was that TCR beta sequences accurately predicted the HLA-A and HLA-B alleles for most subjects in the first cohort. In both the original and validation cohorts, the classifier was reported to diagnose cytomegalovirus status with high specificity and sensitivity. The cohort was sequenced for TCR beta chains only, and without alpha or paired-chain data the features that could be detected were limited. In a later genetic analysis, fewer N-insertions in productive TCRs were reported among donors in an Asian-associated ancestry cluster than the roughly 700-donor mean. Sequencing depth was assumed to be roughly uniform across donors in the presence/absence analyses, though that assumption may not hold. The 87-base-pair reads could not distinguish some IMGT-functional V segments, including TRBV6-2 and TRBV6-3, so those segments were excluded. It was suggested by the authors that the approach could potentially be generalized to other disease states and immunological phenotypes. According to a later analysis, most CMV-associated TCR beta chains appeared to be HLA-restricted, and the HLA associations seemed to be driven largely by CMV exposure. In a later analysis, HLA-associated TCR beta chains showed more clonal expansion and lower generation probabilities than non-associated chains that were equally common. Assigning TCR associations to individual alleles was difficult when HLA alleles, especially DR and DQ, strongly co-occurred. For the cohort, immune exposure information was limited to CMV serostatus. Because HLA typing was missing for some donors at each locus, association tests included only the typed subset. A few of the identified cytomegalovirus-associated TCR beta chains were confirmed in vitro to be specific for cytomegalovirus antigens. Correlated functional status among segregating V segments might be attributable to linkage disequilibrium, but an unknown experimental factor could not be ruled out. According to a later analysis, parvovirus B19, influenza, CMV and Epstein-Barr virus appeared linked to several top co-occurrence clusters. In a later analysis, TCR association rates were found to vary across HLA loci, with the most associated TCRs seen for DRB1 alleles and the fewest for HLA-C alleles. Broadly in line with IMGT annotations, most TCR beta V segments showed up in productive rearrangements about 87% or about 30% of the time in an earlier analysis of 587 of the donors. V-gene and J-gene trimming of TCR beta chains was associated with a missense DCLRE1C variant in a later genetic analysis, and the association was replicated in an independent cohort. The earlier analysis of almost 600 of the donors excluded 15 to 20 rarely observed V segments, including chromosome 9 orphons, because counts were too low. A total of 150 to 200 TCR beta chains were listed by the study as associated with cytomegalovirus. While some public TCRs were present in many individuals, most TCR sequences turned up only very rarely across donors. A group of highly shared sequence variants was considered likely to be a technical artifact of the sequencing pipeline. A later analysis associated 17,000 or so TCR beta sequences with specific HLA alleles at a false discovery rate of 0.05.

A word on this clone: Its antigen is currently not known. One base away there is no much larger clone; base qualities are not given.

The cohort comprised 670 or so healthy bone marrow donors. All cohort members were sampled while nominally healthy, although unrecorded immune exposures were likely present. The donor tested CMV seronegative and was one of the 352 seronegative cohort members. Each donor provided a peripheral blood sample, and peripheral blood mononuclear cells were used for TCR beta sequencing. Genomic DNA extraction from the blood cell samples was performed with the Qiagen DNeasy Blood Extraction Kit. The library was prepared using the immunoSEQ multiplex PCR assay. For the multiplex PCR, a mixture combining 60 forward primers for TCR Vbeta segments and 13 reverse primers for TCR Jbeta segments was used. The CDR3 region of rearranged TCR beta genes was amplified from genomic DNA by a multiplex PCR assay. Amplified TCR beta libraries were sequenced as 87-base-pair reads on the Illumina HiSeq System. Per the source publication's procedure: A later analysis counted tens of millions of unique TCR beta chains across the 670 or so repertoires, and roughly 9.9 million of these chains were shared by at least two donors. Raw reads were error-corrected and collapsed into unique sequences with a nearest-neighbor algorithm that merged closely related sequences to remove PCR and sequencing errors. CDR3 sequences were aligned to IMGT reference sequences to assign V, D and J gene segments. For a sequence to be retained, a match of at least six nucleotides was required to both a V gene segment and a J gene segment. A rearrangement was called productive if the CDR3 had no stop codons and remained in frame with V and J, and every other rearrangement was called non-productive. Following IMGT convention, CDR3 was defined as the stretch from the second conserved V-encoded cysteine up to the conserved J-encoded phenylalanine. The earlier analysis of 550 to 650 of the donors excluded any sequence lacking an unambiguous match to a single V gene segment. In an earlier analysis of more than 500 of the donors, a V segment was called functional when productive rearrangements were above 56.7%, and segregating when the standard deviation between donors exceeded 5%. A statistical classification framework was built for diagnosing cytomegalovirus status from the catalog of TCR beta chain sequences. A later analysis assigned V and J genes by comparing TCR nucleotide sequences with IMGT/GENE-DB human TR gene sequences. In a later analysis, CDR3 sequences and most-parsimonious VDJ recombination scenarios were assigned using the TCRdist pipeline. In a later analysis, every TCR beta chain was defined by the combination of its CDR3 amino acid sequence and its V-gene family, and reads without a unique V-gene family were dropped. A later analysis removed 450 to 600 highly shared, low-generation-probability nucleotide sequences to deal with suspected cross-contamination and a sequencing artifact. A later analysis calculated a clonal expansion index for each public chain from normalized within-repertoire ranks of inferred template counts. A later analysis computed generation probabilities with a VDJ recombination model fitted to out-of-frame rearrangements, and checked the results against IGoR. Hypergeometric tests were used in a later analysis to score TCR-TCR, TCR-HLA and TCR-CMV co-occurrence, with a repertoire-size bias correction applied to the TCR pairs. In a later analysis, false discovery rates were estimated by permuting HLA or CMV assignments 20 times. In a later analysis, co-occurring TCRs were grouped using DBSCAN, with TCRdist sequence similarity added in when clustering inside HLA-allele-positive subsets. For co-occurrence clustering, repertoires with fewer than 30,000 or more than 120,000 public chains were excluded, along with 4 to 6 repertoires with anomalous nucleotide sharing. Here the immuneACCESS table is served through TCRdb, limited to in-frame sequences with V and J called. Missing clones are a known gap in these copies; in checked studies unresolved V genes cover under half, and the rest lacks a known reason. For V, J and clone size, that table is used; D and trimming come from the DNA. The table for this sample lists about 69,000 clones; 76% of them were counted only once. The ten top clones hold around 3% of the sample.

The CDR3 has 14 amino acids, counting the end cysteine and phenylalanine. Only the CDR3 DNA is retained, 42 bases long and in frame from the first base. Trimming costs V 2 bases and J 8 bases, and their ends lie 10 bases apart. Looking up the germline V gene yields CDR1 ENHRY and CDR2 SYGVKD. The chain was built from TRBV10-3 and TRBJ1-6; the D gene is not confidently resolved. Sequenced input: PBMCs. This clonotype was obtained from a young man in good health and CMV-seronegative. The CDR3 has the sequence CAISENRSDSPLHF. In nucleotide form, the sequence is TGTGCCATCAGTGAGAATAGATCGGATTCACCCCTCCACTTT.